This TCR beta chain was observed in a study of blood T cell repertoires in COVID-19. On the study more broadly: T cells, B-cell-depleted T cells, or PBMCs provided the cDNA or gDNA that served as material.

Assay used: immunoSEQ multiplex PCR; TCRdb lists only in-frame clones, some missing. Of around 200,000 clones in the sample, about 86% were seen once. Germline CDR1 is SGHRS and CDR2 is YFSETQ. The V and J ends lost 5 bases and 0 bases respectively, with 17 bases between them. The CDR3 has 16 residues. The genes are TRBV5-1 and TRBJ1-1; tentative D call: TRBD1 (5 bases). The sequenced sample consisted of peripheral blood. This clonotype was obtained from a man aged 65 to 85 with active or convalescent COVID-19. CDR3: CASSRGTGTLNTEAFF. CDR3 bases: TGCGCCAGCAGTCGAGGAACAGGTACCTTGAACACTGAAGCTTTCTTT. The variable domain in full, completed from reference TRBV5-1 and TRBJ1-1, reads KAGVTQTPRYLIKTRGQQVTLSCSPISGHRSVSWYQQTPGQGLQFLFEYFSETQRNKGNFPGRFSGRQFSNSRSEMNVSTLELGDSALYLCASSRGTGTLNTEAFFGQGTRLTVV.